The sequence of this T cell receptor beta chain was determined in a study of blood T cell repertoires in COVID-19 (dated by TCRdb to between 2020 and 2021). Regarding the complete study: Samples covering the acute and convalescent phases of COVID-19 were provided by collaborators in the United States, Italy and Spain. The prospective study material was composed of cDNA or gDNA derived from T cells, B-cell-depleted T cells, or PBMCs. The dataset comprised deeply sampled blood TCRbeta repertoires from subjects exposed to, actively infected with, or recovered from COVID-19. The repertoires were released in a freely available public database intended as a resource for research on the immune response to SARS-CoV-2. The samples were drawn from the first 160 participants of the ongoing ImmuneRACE study and from 1,254 subjects provided by 6 global collaborators. Sample metadata almost always included a de-identified subject ID, COVID-19 status, age in years and sex. Where HLA class I and class II types were available, the types were taken from metadata supplied by the sample provider, not from assay-based typing. The study at large found these results: The amount of clinical and demographic metadata varied by source and participant and was provided uncurated.

TCRbeta CDR3 regions were amplified from genomic DNA by means of the immunoSEQ Assay, a bias-controlled multiplex PCR. As for how the authors treated the data: Within the assay, amplification of reference gene primers was used to estimate how many nucleated cells each sample contained. To quantify the absolute abundance of each unique TCRbeta CDR3 rearrangement, sequence reads were collapsed and filtered. For each sample, productive Simpson clonality was calculated by taking the square root of Simpson's diversity index across productive rearrangements. As stored in TCRdb, this immuneACCESS dataset retains in-frame rearrangements with V and J assigned. A fraction of the clones does not appear; measured against another copy, unresolved V genes explain less than half of the discrepancy, and the remainder lacks a known reason. V, J and clone size are those of that table, while D and trimming were read from the DNA. Here the sample has more than 200,000 clones; about 88% occur a single time. Under 2% of the sample is taken by the ten largest.

Whole blood was collected in K2EDTA tubes by collaborating institutions according to the institutions' own protocols. For TCRbeta analysis, collaborator samples were shipped as frozen whole blood, as isolated PBMCs, or as DNA extracted from either sample type. Turning to this clone: It has no known antigen specificity. No per-base quality is available; no much larger clone lies one base away.

The germline ends are 17 bases apart after V is trimmed by 6 bases and J by 5 bases. The cysteine opens and the phenylalanine closes a CDR3 of 15 amino acids. Only the CDR3 DNA is retained, 45 bases long and in frame from the first base. CDR1 and CDR2 (KGHSH, LQKENI) derive from the germline V gene. The receptor was isolated from a man aged 65 to 85 with acute or convalescent COVID-19. The sequence joins TRBV18 to TRBJ2-1; no D segment can be confidently identified. Material: peripheral blood. CDR3 reads: CASSPAREVNNEQFF. The DNA reads as follows: TGTGCCAGCTCTCCCGCGAGAGAGGTAAACAATGAGCAGTTCTTC.